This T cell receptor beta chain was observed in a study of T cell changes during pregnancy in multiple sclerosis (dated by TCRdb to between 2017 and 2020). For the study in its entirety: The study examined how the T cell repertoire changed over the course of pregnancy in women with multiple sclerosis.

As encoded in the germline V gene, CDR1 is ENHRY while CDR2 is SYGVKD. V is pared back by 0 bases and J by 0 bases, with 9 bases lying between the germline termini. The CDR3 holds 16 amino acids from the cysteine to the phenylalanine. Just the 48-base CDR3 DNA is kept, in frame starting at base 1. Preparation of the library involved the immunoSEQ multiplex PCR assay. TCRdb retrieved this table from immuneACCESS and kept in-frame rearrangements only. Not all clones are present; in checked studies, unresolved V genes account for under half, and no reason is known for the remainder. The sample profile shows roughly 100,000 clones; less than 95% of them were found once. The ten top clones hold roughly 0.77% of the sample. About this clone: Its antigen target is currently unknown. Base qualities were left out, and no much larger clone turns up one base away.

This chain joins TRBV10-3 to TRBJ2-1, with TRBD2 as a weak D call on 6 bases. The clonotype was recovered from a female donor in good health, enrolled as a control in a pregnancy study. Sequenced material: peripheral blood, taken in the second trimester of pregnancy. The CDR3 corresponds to CAISESHGSSYNEQFF. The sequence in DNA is TGTGCCATCAGTGAGTCGCACGGGAGCTCCTACAATGAGCAGTTCTTC.